Below, 5 T cell receptor beta chains from the same sample are listed, as sequenced in a study of T cells after yellow fever vaccination. A single record per CDR3 protein comes from TCRdb applying MiXCR to the 5' RACE reads. The sample includes 620,000 or so distinct CDR3 sequences, roughly a sixth seen only once; the top ten take around 15%. This specimen was PBMCs, taken more than 4 days after the first yellow fever vaccination. The receptors come from a man aged 18 to 29 who received the YFV17D yellow fever vaccine.

This chain connects TRBV5-6 to TRBJ1-1; possible D gene TRBD1, 5 bases. Between the trimmed V and J ends, which lost 3 bases and 1 base, there was a span of 10 bases. Per germline, CDR1 SGHDT and CDR2 YYEEEE. The CDR3 is 14 amino acids. CDR3 sequence: CASSWGTENTEAFF. DNA for the CDR3: TGTGCCAGCAGCTGGGGGACGGAGAACACTGAAGCTTTCTTT.

There are many counts of this clonotype. The CDR3 coding sequence is TGCAGCGTCGCTGGACTAGCGGTGGGAGAGACCCAGTACTTC. This sequence encodes CSVAGLAVGETQYF. The genes are TRBV29-1 and TRBJ2-5, with 10 bases matching TRBD2. The length of the CDR3 is 14 residues. Germline trimming cut 6 bases from V and 4 bases from J; bases unmatched to any gene: 8. Per the germline V gene, CDR1 is SQVTM and CDR2 is ANQGSEA.

The genes are TRBV7-2 and TRBJ2-5, with D possibly being TRBD2 (5 bases). The germline gives CDR1 SGHTA, CDR2 FQGNSA. CDR3 length equals 14 residues. The V end lost 5 bases, the J end lost 5 bases, and 15 bases lay between the germline ends. CDR3 amino acids: CASSQWSSIETQYF. The CDR3 DNA follows: TGTGCCAGCAGCCAGTGGTCTAGCATCGAGACCCAGTACTTC. Together with reference TRBV7-2 and TRBJ2-5, the CDR3 gives the full variable domain: GAGVSQSPSNKVTEKGKDVELRCDPISGHTALYWYRQSLGQGLEFLIYFQGNSAPDKSGLPSDRFSAERTGGSVSTLTIQRTQQEDSAVYLCASSQWSSIETQYFGPGTRLLVL.

The chain uses TRBV4-3 and TRBJ2-2, with D hard to call. This CDR3 has 13 residues. The germline V gene encodes CDR1 LGHNA and CDR2 YSLEER. V was cut by 3 bases and J by 6 bases, with 8 bases left in between. The CDR3 DNA reads as TGCGCCAGCAGCCAGATTATGGCCGGGGAGCTGTTTTTT. Protein: CASSQIMAGELFF.

The genes are TRBV4-3 and TRBJ2-7; 7 bases map to TRBD2. After removal of 1 base from V and 0 bases from J, the junction contained 6 bases not matched to a gene. The CDR3 consists of 16 residues. Germline CDR1 reads LGHNA; CDR2 reads YSLEER. DNA for the CDR3: TGCGCCAGCAGCCAAGGCGTCGGGGGGTCCTCCTACGAGCAGTACTTC. The encoded protein is CASSQGVGGSSYEQYF.